Here is one T cell receptor beta chain with its context. Its antigen is currently unknown. Run at survey level, the immunoSEQ assay was version v3.0. The sequencing target was about 35,000-55,000 T-cell genomes per sample. Libraries were prepared by immunoSEQ multiplex PCR; TCRdb keeps only in-frame clonotypes and omits some of them. This sample has roughly 28,000 clones, with 80% found just once. These data belong to a study of long-term antiretroviral therapy in people with HIV. Points from the study as a whole: ART-treated samples gained diversity yet remained below transplant donor controls.

Trimming pared 2 bases from V and 6 bases from J, leaving 11 bases between. Germline V gives CDR1 SGHAT, CDR2 FQNNGV. The CDR3 extends over 13 amino acids. The sequence was obtained from a man between 35 and 55 years old with HIV. The source material was unsorted PBMCs, sampled 0.3 years after starting antiretroviral therapy. This chain joins TRBV11-2 and TRBJ2-7; D gene unclear. The CDR3 nucleotides read TGTGCCAGCAGCTTAACCCGTGTGGGCGAGCAGTACTTC. Protein product: CASSLTRVGEQYF.